This TCR beta chain was recorded in a study of neurological immune-mediated disorders. Findings and limits, study-wide: Expansion of TCR clones was greatest in HTLV-1-associated myelopathy and smallest in multiple sclerosis, where it fell below that of healthy controls.

This clonotype was counted ten times or more. Its antigen remains unidentified. TCRdb analysed the 5' RACE reads with MiXCR anew, one entry per CDR3 protein. The sample shows 50,000 to 70,000 distinct CDR3 sequences, roughly 13% of them seen only once. Germline V CDR1 and CDR2: DFQATT, SNEGSKA (reference sequence). Trimming took off 7 bases at V and 1 base at J, with 16 bases between the two ends. The CDR3 is made up of 15 amino acids. The TCR was taken from a woman aged 55-70 years with HTLV-1-associated myelopathy (HAM/TSP). The sample taken for sequencing was PBMCs. The chain uses TRBV20-1 and TRBJ2-2, with a weak D call TRBD2 (6 bases). The chain's CDR3 is CSVLSRRENTGELFF. DNA of the CDR3: TGCAGTGTCCTCTCCCGGCGGGAGAACACCGGGGAGCTGTTTTTT.